The present T cell receptor (beta chain) was sequenced within a study of blood T cell repertoires in COVID-19. TCRdb keeps only in-frame clones here, not all; method: immunoSEQ multiplex PCR. Here the sample spans under 150,000 clones, roughly 84% being singletons. The receptor was derived from a middle-aged man with acute or convalescent COVID-19. Sequenced material: peripheral blood.

The CDR3 reads CSVVGGGNTGELFF. The CDR3 DNA sequence: TGCAGCGTTGTGGGCGGGGGTAACACCGGGGAGCTGTTTTTT. The chain links TRBV29-1 to TRBJ2-2; 7 positions agree with TRBD2. From germline, CDR1 is SQVTM and CDR2 ANQGSEA. Losses at the gene ends were 4 bases for V and 2 bases for J; bases not matched to a gene: 4. The CDR3 spans 14 residues.